Below are 6 T cell receptor beta chains sequenced from a single sample in a study of Ad26.COV2.S vaccination and SARS-CoV-2 variants. Stated treatment: roughly 20 received Ad26.COV2.S at low or high dose, single or two shots; about 5 received placebo; per-sample allocation not given. Collection of samples fell on day 63 after the first vaccine or placebo injection. Sequenced by immunoSEQ multiplex PCR; TCRdb stores in-frame clones only, minus some. There are 510,000 or so clones in the sample; about 83% occur only once, and around 13% lies in the top ten. The specimen was peripheral blood, collected in a trial of Ad26.COV2.S vaccine versus placebo. Receptors were obtained from a person between 18 and 65 years old who received the Ad26.COV2.S COVID-19 vaccine or a placebo.

The rearrangement links TRBV6-1 to TRBJ2-1; D not resolved. Germline V gene sequence: CDR1 MNHNS, CDR2 SASEGT. The V end lost 1 base, the J end lost 12 bases, and 10 bases lay between the germline ends. The CDR3 runs 12 residues. CDR3 sequence reads: CASSEGVGWQFF. CDR3 DNA sequence: TGTGCCAGCAGTGAAGGCGTGGGGTGGCAGTTCTTC.

The V call is TRBV5-4, the J call TRBJ1-1, with D perhaps matching TRBD1 (6 bases). The CDR3 contains 15 residues. The V and J ends lost 4 bases and 0 bases respectively, with 13 bases between them. The germline gives CDR1 SGHNT, CDR2 YYREEE (reference sequence). The CDR3 sequence: CASSPTTGVNTEAFF. CDR3 nucleotides: TGTGCCAGCAGCCCCACGACAGGAGTGAACACTGAAGCTTTCTTT.

The chain recombines TRBV4-1 with TRBJ1-4; tentatively, D is TRBD1 (5 bases). Trimming cost V 5 bases and J 12 bases, with 13 bases left between them. CDR1 is MGHRA, CDR2 YSYEKL, per germline. CDR3 length equals 12 residues. The CDR3 bases are TGCGCCAGCAGCTCCCAAGCCAGGGAACTGTTTTTT. Encoded protein: CASSSQARELFF.

The chain is built from TRBV9 and TRBJ1-2, with 7 bases that match TRBD1. The CDR3 consists of 13 residues. J gave up 8 bases and V 3 bases, and 7 bases lay outside the gene matches. Germline assignment: CDR1 SGDLS and CDR2 YYNGEE. In DNA, the CDR3 is TGTGCCAGCAGCGCTTCCGGGACAGACGGCTACACCTTC. Translation gives CASSASGTDGYTF.

In its sample, this clone was seen once. The gene calls are TRBV7-2 and TRBJ1-5; possible D gene TRBD1, 6 bases. Germline V lookup: CDR1 SGHTA, CDR2 FQGNSA. Trimming cost V 3 bases and J 2 bases, with 11 bases left between them. CDR3 length equals 15 residues. The DNA for the CDR3 is TGTGCCAGCAGCTTGGGGCCAGGGGGCAATCAGCCCCAGCATTTT. Amino acids: CASSLGPGGNQPQHF.

This chain joins TRBV28 and TRBJ1-5; TRBD1 aligns across 7 bases. The CDR3 loop spans 15 amino acids. CDR1 and CDR2 (germline): MDHEN, SYDVKM. V lost 2 bases to trimming and J lost 3 bases; unmatched junction nucleotides: 4. CDR3 sequence reads: CASSLQDRSNQPQHF. CDR3 DNA: TGTGCCAGCAGTTTACAGGACAGGTCCAATCAGCCCCAGCATTTT.